A selection of T cell receptor beta chains follows, all from one sample in a study of shared clonotypes between healthy human individuals. Using immunoSEQ multiplex PCR, the repertoire was profiled, and TCRdb retains in-frame clones only, with some absent. The table includes approximately 440,000 clones, 75% to 80% detected once. Sequencing was performed on PBMCs. The receptors here all came from a woman between 40 and 50 years old in good health. Some clones in this sample may be carry-over from other donors' samples. CDR3s include the opening cysteine and the closing phenylalanine or tryptophan. The D gene is left open where the match is weak. A clone size is listed for some rows: how often the clone was seen (once, few, many), or a class if it is expanded.

-,TRBV18,TRBJ1-1,TRBD1,CASSPLLTGFDTEAFF,TGTGCCAGCTCACCACTCCTGACAGGGTTCGACACTGAAGCTTTCTTT
-,TRBV30,TRBJ2-5,TRBD2,CAWSPGLAEETQYF,TGTGCCTGGAGCCCTGGACTAGCTGAAGAGACCCAGTACTTC
once,TRBV5-1,TRBJ2-7,-,CASSQGRLAFIISYEQYF,TGCGCCAGCAGCCAGGGGCGTCTAGCGTTTATCATCTCCTACGAGCAGTACTTC
-,TRBV9,TRBJ2-3,-,CASSVGTQTDTQYF,TGTGCCAGCAGCGTAGGCACCCAGACAGATACGCAGTATTTT
-,TRBV9,TRBJ2-7,-,CASSVGLDLYEQYF,TGTGCCAGCAGCGTAGGGCTAGACCTCTACGAGCAGTACTTC
-,TRBV27,TRBJ1-1,-,CASSLVRNTEAFF,TGTGCCAGCAGTTTAGTGCGGAACACTGAAGCTTTCTTT
once,TRBV19,TRBJ2-1,-,CATIGLGNNEQFF,TGTGCCACCATAGGACTGGGAAACAATGAGCAGTTCTTC
few,TRBV6-4,TRBJ2-2,-,CASSHLAFGGELFF,TGTGCCAGCAGTCATTTAGCGTTTGGCGGGGAGCTGTTTTTT
-,TRBV30,TRBJ1-2,-,CAWSKGTNYGYTF,TGTGCCTGGAGTAAGGGGACCAACTATGGCTACACCTTC
-,TRBV27,TRBJ2-7,-,CASSLSPAGTTYEQYF,TGTGCCAGCAGTTTAAGCCCGGCGGGGACGACCTACGAGCAGTACTTC
-,TRBV7-2,TRBJ2-3,TRBD2,CASSFLAGTDTQYF,TGTGCCAGCAGCTTCCTAGCGGGCACAGATACGCAGTATTTT
few,TRBV15,TRBJ2-1,-,CATSRDRSYNEQFF,TGTGCCACCAGCAGAGACAGGTCCTACAATGAGCAGTTCTTC
-,TRBV27,TRBJ1-2,-,CASSPGSNYGYTF,TGTGCCAGCAGTCCGGGATCTAACTATGGCTACACCTTC
-,TRBV5-1,TRBJ2-1,TRBD2,CASSLDSSSGWGVYNEQFF,TGCGCCAGCAGCTTGGATTCGTCTAGCGGGTGGGGGGTTTACAATGAGCAGTTCTTC
once,TRBV5-4,TRBJ2-5,-,CASSFGQQQETQYF,TGTGCCAGCAGCTTTGGGCAACAGCAAGAGACCCAGTACTTC
many,TRBV11-2,TRBJ2-1,TRBD2,CASSLDRGGRGYNEQFF,TGTGCCAGCAGCTTAGATCGCGGCGGGAGAGGGTACAATGAGCAGTTCTTC
many,TRBV6-4,TRBJ1-2,TRBD1,CASSDGGGGADGYTF,TGTGCCAGCAGTGACGGAGGAGGGGGCGCGGATGGCTACACCTTC
-,TRBV5-6,TRBJ2-5,-,CASSLAMGLERWETQYF,TGTGCCAGCAGCTTGGCAATGGGTTTGGAGCGGTGGGAGACCCAGTACTTC
once,TRBV5-4,TRBJ2-7,-,CASSDASLGSYEQYF,TGTGCCAGCAGCGACGCAAGTTTGGGGTCCTACGAGCAGTACTTC
-,TRBV30,TRBJ2-7,TRBD2,CAWSVSGGHEQYF,TGTGCCTGGAGTGTAAGCGGGGGGCACGAGCAGTACTTC
once,TRBV28,TRBJ1-1,-,CASSSLGEGTEAFF,TGTGCCAGCAGTTCTTTAGGGGAGGGCACTGAAGCTTTCTTT
once,TRBV28,TRBJ1-4,-,CASSLIHRTTNEKLFF,TGTGCCAGCAGTTTAATACACAGGACAACTAATGAAAAACTGTTTTTT
-,TRBV29-1,TRBJ2-2,-,CSVAHTNTGELFF,TGCAGCGTTGCACATACGAACACCGGGGAGCTGTTTTTT